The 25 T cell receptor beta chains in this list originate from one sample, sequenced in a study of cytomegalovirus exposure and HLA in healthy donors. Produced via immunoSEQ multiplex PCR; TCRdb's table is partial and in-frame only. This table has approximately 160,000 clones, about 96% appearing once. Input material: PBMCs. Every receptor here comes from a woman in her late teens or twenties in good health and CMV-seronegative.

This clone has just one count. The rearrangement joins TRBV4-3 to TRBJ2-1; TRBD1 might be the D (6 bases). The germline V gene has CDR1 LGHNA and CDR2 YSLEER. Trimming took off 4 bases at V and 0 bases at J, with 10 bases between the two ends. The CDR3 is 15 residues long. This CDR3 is CASSPGQSSYNEQFF. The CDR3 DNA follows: TGCGCCAGCAGCCCCGGACAGAGCTCCTACAATGAGCAGTTCTTC.

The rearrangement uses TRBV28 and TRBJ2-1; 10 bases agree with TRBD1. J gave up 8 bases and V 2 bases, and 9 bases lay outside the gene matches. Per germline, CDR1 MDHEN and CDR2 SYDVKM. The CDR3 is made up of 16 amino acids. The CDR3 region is CASSLGQGGINHEQFF. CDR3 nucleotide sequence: TGTGCCAGCAGTTTAGGACAGGGGGGAATTAACCATGAGCAGTTCTTC.

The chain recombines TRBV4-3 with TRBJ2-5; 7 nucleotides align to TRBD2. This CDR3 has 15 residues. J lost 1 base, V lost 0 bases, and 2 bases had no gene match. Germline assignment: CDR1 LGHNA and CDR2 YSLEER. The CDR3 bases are TGCGCCAGCAGCCAAGATCCGGGGGGCCAAGAGACCCAGTACTTC. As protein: CASSQDPGGQETQYF.

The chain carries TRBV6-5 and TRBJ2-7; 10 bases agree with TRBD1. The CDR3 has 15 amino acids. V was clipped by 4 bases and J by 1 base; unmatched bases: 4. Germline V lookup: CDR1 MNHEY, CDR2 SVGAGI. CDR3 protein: CASSSRDRGSYEQYF. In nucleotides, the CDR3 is TGTGCCAGCAGTTCCAGGGACAGGGGTTCCTACGAGCAGTACTTC.

DNA for the CDR3: TGTGCCAGCAGTCCAGCGCATAGGGGTTCCTACGAGCAGTACTTC. Encoded protein: CASSPAHRGSYEQYF. The chain links TRBV6-5 to TRBJ2-7, with D perhaps matching TRBD1 (5 bases). V lost 5 bases and J 1 base, leaving 15 bases between the germline ends. CDR1 MNHEY and CDR2 SVGAGI come from the germline V gene. This CDR3 spans 15 amino acids.

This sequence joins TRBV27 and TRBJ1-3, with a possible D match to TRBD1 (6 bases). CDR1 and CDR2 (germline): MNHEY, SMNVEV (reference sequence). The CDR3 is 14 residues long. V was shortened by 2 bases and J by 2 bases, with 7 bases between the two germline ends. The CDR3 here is CASSLTGPGNTIYF. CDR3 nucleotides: TGTGCCAGCAGTTTAACAGGGCCTGGAAACACCATATATTTT.

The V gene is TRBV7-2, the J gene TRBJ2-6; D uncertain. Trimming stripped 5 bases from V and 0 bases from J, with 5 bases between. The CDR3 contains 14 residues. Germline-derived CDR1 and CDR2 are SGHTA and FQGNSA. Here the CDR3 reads CASSIHSGANVLTF. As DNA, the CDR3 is TGTGCCAGCAGCATTCACTCTGGGGCCAACGTCCTGACTTTC. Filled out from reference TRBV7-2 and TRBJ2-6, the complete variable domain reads GAGVSQSPSNKVTEKGKDVELRCDPISGHTALYWYRQSLGQGLEFLIYFQGNSAPDKSGLPSDRFSAERTGGSVSTLTIQRTQQEDSAVYLCASSIHSGANVLTFGAGSRLTVL.

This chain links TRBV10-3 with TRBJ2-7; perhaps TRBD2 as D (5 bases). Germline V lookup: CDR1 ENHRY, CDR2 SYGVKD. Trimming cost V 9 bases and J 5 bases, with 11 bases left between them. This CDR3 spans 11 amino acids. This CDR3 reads CAIGGSHEQYF. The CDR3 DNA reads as TGTGCCATTGGAGGCAGCCACGAGCAGTACTTC.

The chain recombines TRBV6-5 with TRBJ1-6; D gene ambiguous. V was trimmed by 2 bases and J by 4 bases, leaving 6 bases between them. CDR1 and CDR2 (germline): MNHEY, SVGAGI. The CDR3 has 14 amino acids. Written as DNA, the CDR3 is TGTGCCAGCAGTTACGGCAGTTATAATTCACCCCTCCACTTT. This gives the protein CASSYGSYNSPLHF.

CDR3 coding DNA: TGTGCCAGCAGAAGAGGGGGCGCGGTCAATGAGCAGTTCTTC. Its protein is CASRRGGAVNEQFF. V gene TRBV6-6 combines with J gene TRBJ2-1; TRBD1 aligns across 7 bases. V shed 6 bases and J 6 bases; nucleotides not matched to a gene: 8. Germline-derived CDR1 and CDR2 are MNHNY and SVGAGI (reference sequence). CDR3 length: 14 residues.

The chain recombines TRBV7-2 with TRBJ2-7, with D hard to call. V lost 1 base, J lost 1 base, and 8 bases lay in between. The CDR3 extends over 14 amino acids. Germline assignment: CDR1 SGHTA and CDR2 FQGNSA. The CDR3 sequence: CASSLDLPSYEQYF. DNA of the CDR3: TGTGCCAGCAGCTTAGACTTACCGTCCTACGAGCAGTACTTC. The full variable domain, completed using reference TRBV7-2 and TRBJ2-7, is GAGVSQSPSNKVTEKGKDVELRCDPISGHTALYWYRQSLGQGLEFLIYFQGNSAPDKSGLPSDRFSAERTGGSVSTLTIQRTQQEDSAVYLCASSLDLPSYEQYFGPGTRLTVT.

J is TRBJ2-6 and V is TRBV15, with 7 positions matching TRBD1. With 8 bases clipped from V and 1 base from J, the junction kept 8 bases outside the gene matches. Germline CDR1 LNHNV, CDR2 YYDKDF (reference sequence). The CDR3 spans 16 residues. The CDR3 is CATWGTGASGANVLTF. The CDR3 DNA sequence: TGTGCCACCTGGGGAACAGGGGCTTCTGGGGCCAACGTCCTGACTTTC.

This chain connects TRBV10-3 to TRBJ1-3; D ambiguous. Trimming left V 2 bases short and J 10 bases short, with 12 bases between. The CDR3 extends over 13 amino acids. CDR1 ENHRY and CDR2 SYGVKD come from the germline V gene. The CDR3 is CAISEGQGGTIYF. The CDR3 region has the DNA TGTGCCATCAGTGAGGGGCAAGGAGGTACCATATATTTT.

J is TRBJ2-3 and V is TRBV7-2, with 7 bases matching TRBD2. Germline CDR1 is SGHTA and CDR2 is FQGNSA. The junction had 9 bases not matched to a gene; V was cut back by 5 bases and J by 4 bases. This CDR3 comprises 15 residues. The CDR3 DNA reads TGTGCCAGCAGCCCGGGGGGAGGGGTGGCAGATACGCAGTATTTT. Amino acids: CASSPGGGVADTQYF.

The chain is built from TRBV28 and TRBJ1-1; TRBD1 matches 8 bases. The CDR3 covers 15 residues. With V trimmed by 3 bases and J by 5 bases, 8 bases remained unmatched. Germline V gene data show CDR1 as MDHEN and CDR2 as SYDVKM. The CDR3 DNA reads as TGTGCCAGCAGTTTGGGGGCAGGGGGCAGAACTGAAGCTTTCTTT. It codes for CASSLGAGGRTEAFF.

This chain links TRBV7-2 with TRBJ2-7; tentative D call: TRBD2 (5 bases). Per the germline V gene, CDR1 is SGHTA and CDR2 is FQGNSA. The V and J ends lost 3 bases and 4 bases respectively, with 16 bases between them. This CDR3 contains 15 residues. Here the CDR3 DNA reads TGTGCCAGCAGCTTTTGGGTAGCGCCTCAGTACGAGCAGTACTTC. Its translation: CASSFWVAPQYEQYF.

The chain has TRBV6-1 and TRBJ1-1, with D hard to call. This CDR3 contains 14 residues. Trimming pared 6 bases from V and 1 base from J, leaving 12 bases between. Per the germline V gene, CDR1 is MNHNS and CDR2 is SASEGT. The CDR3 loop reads CASRKILANTEAFF. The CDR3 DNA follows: TGTGCCAGCAGGAAAATCCTGGCGAACACTGAAGCTTTCTTT.

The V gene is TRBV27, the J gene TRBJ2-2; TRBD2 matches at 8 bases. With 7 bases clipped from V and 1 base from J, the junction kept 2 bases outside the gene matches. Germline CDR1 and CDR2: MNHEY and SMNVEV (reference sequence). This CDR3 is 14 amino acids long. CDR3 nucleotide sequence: TGTGCCAGCAAGCGGGAGATGAACACCGGGGAGCTGTTTTTT. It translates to CASKREMNTGELFF.

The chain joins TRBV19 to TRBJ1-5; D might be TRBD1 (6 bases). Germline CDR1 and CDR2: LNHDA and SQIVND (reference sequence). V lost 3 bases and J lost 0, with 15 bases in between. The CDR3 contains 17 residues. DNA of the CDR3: TGTGCCAGTAGTATGGGGGCAGGGGCTTATAGCAATCAGCCCCAGCATTTT. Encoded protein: CASSMGAGAYSNQPQHF.

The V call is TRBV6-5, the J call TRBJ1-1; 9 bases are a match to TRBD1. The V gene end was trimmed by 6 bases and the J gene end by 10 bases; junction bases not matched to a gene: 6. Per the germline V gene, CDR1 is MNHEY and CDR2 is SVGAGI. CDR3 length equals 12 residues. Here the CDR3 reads CASSLGQGGAFF. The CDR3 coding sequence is TGTGCCAGCAGCCTGGGACAGGGTGGAGCTTTCTTT.

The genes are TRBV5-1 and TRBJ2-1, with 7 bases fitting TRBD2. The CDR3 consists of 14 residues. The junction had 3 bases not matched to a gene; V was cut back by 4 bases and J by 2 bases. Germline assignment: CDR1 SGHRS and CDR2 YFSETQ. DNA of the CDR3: TGCGCCAGCAGCCCACTAGCGACCTACAATGAGCAGTTCTTC. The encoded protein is CASSPLATYNEQFF.

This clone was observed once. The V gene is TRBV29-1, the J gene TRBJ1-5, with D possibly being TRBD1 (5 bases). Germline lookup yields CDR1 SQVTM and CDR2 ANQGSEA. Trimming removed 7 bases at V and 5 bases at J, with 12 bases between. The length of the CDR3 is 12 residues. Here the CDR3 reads CSGGDSDQPQHF. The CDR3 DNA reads TGCAGCGGGGGTGACAGCGATCAGCCCCAGCATTTT.

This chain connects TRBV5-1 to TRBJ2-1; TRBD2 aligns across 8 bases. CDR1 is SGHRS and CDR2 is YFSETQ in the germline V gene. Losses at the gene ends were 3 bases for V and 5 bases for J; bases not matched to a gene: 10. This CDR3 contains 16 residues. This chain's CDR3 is CASSSGFLAGHNEQFF. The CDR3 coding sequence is TGCGCCAGCAGCTCCGGGTTTCTAGCGGGCCACAATGAGCAGTTCTTC.

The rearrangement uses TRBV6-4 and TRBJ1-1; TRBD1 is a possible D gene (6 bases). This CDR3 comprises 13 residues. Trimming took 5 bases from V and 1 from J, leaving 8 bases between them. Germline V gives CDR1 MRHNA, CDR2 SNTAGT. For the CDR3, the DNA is TGTGCCAGCAGTAAGACAGGGAACACTGAAGCTTTCTTT. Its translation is CASSKTGNTEAFF.

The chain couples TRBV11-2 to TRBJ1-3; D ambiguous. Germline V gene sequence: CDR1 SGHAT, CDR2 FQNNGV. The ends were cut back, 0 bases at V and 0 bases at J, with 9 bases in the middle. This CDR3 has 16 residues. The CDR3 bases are TGTGCCAGCAGCTTAGATTTGGCTTCCTCTGGAAACACCATATATTTT. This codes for CASSLDLASSGNTIYF.